The entry that follows covers one T cell receptor beta chain sequence. This entry comes from a study of blood T cell repertoires in COVID-19. Here immunoSEQ multiplex PCR was the method, and the copy in TCRdb shows in-frame clones only, minus some. This sample has approximately 360,000 clones, with 80% to 85% found just once. The CDR3 contains 13 residues. Germline V gene data show CDR1 as LNHDA and CDR2 as SQIVND (reference sequence). Trimming cost V 6 bases and J 5 bases, with 13 bases left between them. The TCR originated in a woman between 50 and 59 years old who had recovered from COVID-19. The sequenced material came from PBMCs or T cells enriched from blood (not recorded which). This chain uses TRBV19 with TRBJ2-5; TRBD1 is a possible D gene (6 bases). CDR3 protein: CASRAGAGETQYF. DNA for the CDR3: TGTGCCAGTAGGGCAGGGGCCGGGGAGACCCAGTACTTC.